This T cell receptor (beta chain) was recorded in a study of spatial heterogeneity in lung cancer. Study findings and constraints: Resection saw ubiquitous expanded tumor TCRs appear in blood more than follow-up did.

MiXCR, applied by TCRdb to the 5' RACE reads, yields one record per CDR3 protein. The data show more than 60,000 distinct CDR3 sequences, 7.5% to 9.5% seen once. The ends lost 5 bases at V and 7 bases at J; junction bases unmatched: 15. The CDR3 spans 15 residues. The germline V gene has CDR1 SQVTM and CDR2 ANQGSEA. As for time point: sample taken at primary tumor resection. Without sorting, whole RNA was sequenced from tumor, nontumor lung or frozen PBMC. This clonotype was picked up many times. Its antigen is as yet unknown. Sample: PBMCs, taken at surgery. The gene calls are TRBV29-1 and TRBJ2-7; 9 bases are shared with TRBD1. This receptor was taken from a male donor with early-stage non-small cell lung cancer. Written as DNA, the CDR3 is TGCAGCGTTCCAAGGCGGACAGGGGCGCCCGGGGAGCAGTACTTC. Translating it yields CSVPRRTGAPGEQYF.